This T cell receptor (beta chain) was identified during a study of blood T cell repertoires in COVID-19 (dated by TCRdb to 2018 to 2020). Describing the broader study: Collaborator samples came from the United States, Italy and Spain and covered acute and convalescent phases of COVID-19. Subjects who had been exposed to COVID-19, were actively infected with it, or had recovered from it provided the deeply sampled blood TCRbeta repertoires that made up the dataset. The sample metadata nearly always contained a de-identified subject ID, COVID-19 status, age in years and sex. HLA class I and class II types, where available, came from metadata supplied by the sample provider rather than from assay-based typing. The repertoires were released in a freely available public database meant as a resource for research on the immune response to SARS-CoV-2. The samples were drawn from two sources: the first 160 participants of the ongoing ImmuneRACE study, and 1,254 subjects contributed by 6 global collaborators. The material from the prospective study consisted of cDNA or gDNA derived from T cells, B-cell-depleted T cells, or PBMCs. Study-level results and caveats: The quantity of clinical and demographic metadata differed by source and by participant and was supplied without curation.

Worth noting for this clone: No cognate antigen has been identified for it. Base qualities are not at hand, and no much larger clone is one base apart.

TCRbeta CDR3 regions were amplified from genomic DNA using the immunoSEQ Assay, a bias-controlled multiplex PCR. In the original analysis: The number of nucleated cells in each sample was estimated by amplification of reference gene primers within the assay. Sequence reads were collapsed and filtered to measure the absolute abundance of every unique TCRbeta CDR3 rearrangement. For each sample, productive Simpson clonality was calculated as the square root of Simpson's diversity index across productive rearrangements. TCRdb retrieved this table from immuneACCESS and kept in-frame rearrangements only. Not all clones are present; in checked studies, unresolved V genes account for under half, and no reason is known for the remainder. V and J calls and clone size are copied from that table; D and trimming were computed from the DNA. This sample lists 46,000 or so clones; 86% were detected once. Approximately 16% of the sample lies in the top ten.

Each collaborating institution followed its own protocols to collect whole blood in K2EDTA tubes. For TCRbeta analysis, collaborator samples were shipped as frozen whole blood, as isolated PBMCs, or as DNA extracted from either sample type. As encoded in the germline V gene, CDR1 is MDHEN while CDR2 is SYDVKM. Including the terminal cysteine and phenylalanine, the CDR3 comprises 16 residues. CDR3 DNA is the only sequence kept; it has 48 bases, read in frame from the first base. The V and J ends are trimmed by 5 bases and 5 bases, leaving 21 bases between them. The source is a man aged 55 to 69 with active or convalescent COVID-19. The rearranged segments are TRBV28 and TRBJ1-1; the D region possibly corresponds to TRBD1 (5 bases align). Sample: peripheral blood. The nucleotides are TGTGCCAGCAGTCCCCCCAGGGTAAGAGAAAAAACTGAAGCTTTCTTT. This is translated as CASSPPRVREKTEAFF.